What follows are 20 T cell receptor beta chains derived from one specimen sequenced in a study of blood T cells in healthy people across ages. Through a sample-barcoded 5' primer and a J-beta primer mix, a second PCR was run for roughly 7 to 12 cycles. Each CDR3 protein gets one entry after TCRdb re-called the 5' RACE reads with MiXCR. The table lists some 1 million distinct CDR3 sequences, roughly 45% of them singletons. Sequences were obtained from blood. Every receptor here comes from a woman aged 60-70 years in good health.

This chain uses TRBV12-3 or TRBV12-4 with TRBJ2-1; D possibly corresponds to TRBD2 (5 bases). Trimming removed 6 bases from V and 10 bases from J, with 16 bases in between. This CDR3 has 13 residues. As DNA, the CDR3 is TGTGCCAGCAGCCAAGGACTGGGCAAGGAGCAGTTCTTC. Translation gives CASSQGLGKEQFF.

The chain couples TRBV20-1 to TRBJ2-4; unclear D gene. CDR3 length equals 13 residues. V lost 7 bases and J lost 0, with 10 bases in between. Germline V gives CDR1 DFQATT, CDR2 SNEGSKA (reference sequence). The CDR3 reads CSVWVLAKNIQYF. As DNA, the CDR3 is TGCAGTGTCTGGGTCCTAGCCAAAAACATTCAGTACTTC.

Only a few counts were recorded for this clonotype. The chain couples TRBV2 to TRBJ2-7; 7 bases line up with TRBD1. The V and J ends lost 7 bases and 5 bases, in that order; junction bases with no gene match: 8. Per the germline V gene, CDR1 is SNHLY and CDR2 is FYNNEI. This CDR3 has 13 residues. The CDR3 region is CASKPTGEHEQYF. The CDR3 region has the DNA TGTGCCAGCAAGCCAACAGGGGAACACGAGCAGTACTTC.

V gene TRBV27 combines with J gene TRBJ2-3, with D perhaps assigned TRBD1 or TRBD2 (5 bases each). Per the germline V gene, CDR1 is MNHEY and CDR2 is SMNVEV (reference sequence). The CDR3 consists of 15 residues. Trimming removed 6 bases from V and 10 bases from J, with 23 bases in between. CDR3 amino acids: CASSPRDGTGVAQYF. In DNA, the CDR3 is TGTGCCAGCAGCCCGAGGGACGGGACCGGGGTAGCGCAGTATTTT.

In DNA, the CDR3 is TGTGCCAGCAGCAAGGGAGTAGGGCGAGGTCGGGCGGACATTCAGTACTTC. It translates to CASSKGVGRGRADIQYF. The chain combines TRBV7-9 with TRBJ2-4, with D perhaps TRBD2 (5 bases). CDR3 size: 17 residues. From germline, CDR1 is SEHNR and CDR2 FQNEAQ (reference sequence). V gave up 5 bases and J gave up 8 bases, with 25 bases separating them.

The sample holds a few counts of this clonotype. The chain uses TRBV5-1 and TRBJ2-1; the match to TRBD1 covers 9 bases. Trimming cost V 4 bases and J 12 bases; bases outside gene matches: 2. Germline V gene lookup returns CDR1 SGHRS and CDR2 YFSETQ. The CDR3 totals 11 residues. CDR3 DNA sequence: TGCGCCAGCAGCCTGGACAGGGGGCAGTTCTTC. Translating it yields CASSLDRGQFF. The complete variable domain, with remaining parts taken from reference TRBV5-1 and TRBJ2-1, reads KAGVTQTPRYLIKTRGQQVTLSCSPISGHRSVSWYQQTPGQGLQFLFEYFSETQRNKGNFPGRFSGRQFSNSRSEMNVSTLELGDSALYLCASSLDRGQFFGPGTRLTVL.

The V gene is TRBV9, the J gene TRBJ1-4; D is perhaps TRBD1 (5 bases). The V gene lost 3 bases and the J gene lost 4 bases, with 16 bases spanning the gap. The germline V gene encodes CDR1 SGDLS and CDR2 YYNGEE. This CDR3 contains 16 residues. Written as DNA, the CDR3 is TGTGCCAGCAGCGGCGGACACGGATCTTATAATGAAAAACTGTTTTTT. This gives the protein CASSGGHGSYNEKLFF.

The chain has TRBV9 and TRBJ2-1; D unresolved. V lost 5 bases and J lost 8, with 20 bases in between. Germline CDR1 and CDR2: SGDLS and YYNGEE. The CDR3 sequence is 15 residues long. The DNA for the CDR3 is TGTGCCAGCAGGTCCCGGGCCCGCGAGCGTGATGAGCAGTTCTTC. Its translation: CASRSRARERDEQFF.

This clonotype was observed a few times. The chain employs TRBV25-1 and TRBJ1-4; maybe TRBD1 (5 bases). The CDR3 consists of 12 residues. With 6 bases removed from V and 10 bases from J, the gap between germline ends came to 12 bases. Per the germline V gene, CDR1 is MGHDK and CDR2 is SYGVNS. CDR3 nucleotides: TGTGCCAGCAGATCTGGCGGGGCAAAACTGTTTTTT. It encodes CASRSGGAKLFF.

J is TRBJ1-5 and V is TRBV27, with D perhaps TRBD1 (6 bases). The germline CDR1 and CDR2 sequences are MNHEY and SMNVEV (reference sequence). CDR3 size: 16 residues. V was shortened by 4 bases and J by 0 bases, with 13 bases between the two germline ends. This chain's CDR3 is CASSSQMTGSNQPQHF. For the CDR3, the DNA is TGTGCCAGCAGTTCACAAATGACAGGTAGCAATCAGCCCCAGCATTTT.

This clonotype occurred once. The V gene is TRBV10-3, the J gene TRBJ2-7; 9 bases line up with TRBD1. The CDR3 sequence is 14 residues long. V was pared by 6 bases and J by 4 bases, with 7 bases of the junction left unmatched. Looked up from germline, CDR1 is ENHRY and CDR2 is SYGVKD. DNA of the CDR3: TGTGCCATCAGCCCGGGACAGGGCGTTTACGAGCAGTACTTC. It codes for CAISPGQGVYEQYF.

This chain connects TRBV7-9 to TRBJ2-5, with TRBD2 matching 7 bases. From germline, CDR1 is SEHNR and CDR2 FQNEAQ (reference sequence). This CDR3 has 16 amino acids. The V segment lost 4 bases and the J segment 4 bases; nucleotides outside the gene matches: 12. CDR3: CASSSIAGHPAETQYF. CDR3 sequence (DNA): TGTGCCAGCAGCTCCATAGCGGGCCATCCCGCAGAGACCCAGTACTTC.

This sequence joins TRBV6-6 and TRBJ2-4; 10 nucleotides agree with TRBD2. The germline CDR1 and CDR2 sequences are MNHNY and SVGAGI (reference sequence). The junction had 15 bases not matched to a gene; V was cut back by 6 bases and J by 13 bases. The CDR3 covers 15 residues. The CDR3 is CASSGTLAGRKEQYF. DNA for the CDR3: TGTGCCAGCAGCGGGACACTAGCGGGACGGAAAGAGCAGTACTTC.

As concerns this clonotype: At one boundary the junction diverges from the germline segment, which might be a read error. J is TRBJ2-4 and V is TRBV10-2, with 9 bases identical to TRBD2. Germline CDR1 reads WSHSY; CDR2 reads SAAADI. The CDR3 consists of 15 residues. The CDR3: CASSEGGLAKTIQYF. DNA of the CDR3: TGCGCCAGCAGTGAAGGGGGACTAGCCAAAACCATTCAGTACTTC.

This chain joins TRBV5-5 and TRBJ1-2; 10 bases are shared with TRBD1. The junction had 4 bases not matched to a gene; V was cut back by 4 bases and J by 7 bases. This CDR3 comprises 13 residues. The germline V gene encodes CDR1 SGHKS and CDR2 YYEKEE (reference sequence). For the CDR3, the DNA is TGTGCCAGCAGCGGGACAGGGGTGGGTGGCTACACCTTC. It translates to CASSGTGVGGYTF.

The V and J genes are TRBV11-2 and TRBJ2-3; 12 bases fit TRBD2. CDR1 is SGHAT and CDR2 is FQNNGV in the germline V gene. J was trimmed by 2 bases and V by 5 bases; bases with no gene match: 14. The CDR3 extends over 19 amino acids. The CDR3 sequence is CASSRLAGGGGWSTDTQYF. CDR3 DNA sequence: TGTGCCAGCAGCCGGCTAGCGGGAGGGGGAGGTTGGTCCACAGATACGCAGTATTTT.

The rearrangement links TRBV12-3 or TRBV12-4 to TRBJ2-7; perhaps TRBD2 as D (6 bases). This CDR3 contains 15 residues. The germline V and J ends were trimmed by 5 bases and 3 bases, with 17 bases remaining between them. DNA for the CDR3: TGTGCCAGCAGTCTGACTGGGCTCGGGAGCTACGAGCAGTACTTC. This codes for CASSLTGLGSYEQYF.

The chain is built from TRBV2 and TRBJ2-7, with D perhaps assigned TRBD1 or TRBD2 (6 bases each). Germline lookup yields CDR1 SNHLY and CDR2 FYNNEI. The CDR3 has 12 residues. The V end was cut by 8 bases, the J end by 7 bases, with 15 bases between. CDR3: CASEEGVGEQYF. DNA for the CDR3: TGTGCCAGCGAGGAGGGGGTGGGTGAGCAGTACTTC.

The chain joins TRBV12-3 or TRBV12-4 to TRBJ2-1, with a tentative D call TRBD2 (6 bases). With 5 bases removed from V and 3 bases from J, the gap between germline ends came to 17 bases. The length of the CDR3 is 16 residues. This CDR3 reads CASSPKASVLYNEQFF. In nucleotides, the CDR3 is TGTGCCAGCAGTCCAAAAGCTAGCGTCCTCTACAATGAGCAGTTCTTC.

In this sample, this clonotype turned up a few times. The chain links TRBV6-5 to TRBJ1-6, with no clear D. The CDR3 is 13 residues long. CDR1 is MNHEY and CDR2 is SVGAGI in the germline V gene. The ends were cut back, 2 bases at V and 8 bases at J, with 7 bases in the middle. The CDR3 coding sequence is TGTGCCAGCAGTTACATTTACGATTCACCCCTCCACTTT. This encodes CASSYIYDSPLHF.